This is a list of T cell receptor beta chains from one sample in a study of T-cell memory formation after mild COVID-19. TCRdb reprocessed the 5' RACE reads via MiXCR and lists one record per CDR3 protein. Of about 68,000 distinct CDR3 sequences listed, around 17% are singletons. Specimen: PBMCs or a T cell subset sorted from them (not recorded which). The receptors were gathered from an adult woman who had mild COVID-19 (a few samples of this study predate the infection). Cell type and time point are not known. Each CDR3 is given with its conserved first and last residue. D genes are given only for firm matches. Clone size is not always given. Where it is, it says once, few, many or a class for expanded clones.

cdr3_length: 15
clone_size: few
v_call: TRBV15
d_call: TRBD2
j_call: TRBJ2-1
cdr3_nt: TGTGCCACCAGCAACCGGGGGGTCTCCTACAATGAGCAGTTCTTC
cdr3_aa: CATSNRGVSYNEQFF

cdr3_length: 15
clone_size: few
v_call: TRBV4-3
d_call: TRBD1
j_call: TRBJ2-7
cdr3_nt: TGCGCCAGCAGCCAAGATAAAGGGGGCGTCTACGAGCAGTACTTC
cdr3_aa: CASSQDKGGVYEQYF

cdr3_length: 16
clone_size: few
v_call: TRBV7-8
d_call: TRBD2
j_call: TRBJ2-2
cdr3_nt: TGTGCCAGCAGCTTCATAGCGGGAGGGGGGACCGGGGAGCTGTTTTTT
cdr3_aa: CASSFIAGGGTGELFF

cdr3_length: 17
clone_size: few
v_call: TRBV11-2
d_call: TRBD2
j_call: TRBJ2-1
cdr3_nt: TGTGCCAGCAGCTTAGGCAGGGGGCTAGCGGGGGGCAATGAGCAGTTCTTC
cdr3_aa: CASSLGRGLAGGNEQFF

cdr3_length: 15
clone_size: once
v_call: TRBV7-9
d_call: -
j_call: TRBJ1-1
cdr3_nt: TGTGCCAGCAGCTTAGTCCCGAGGGAGACCACTGAAGCTTTCTTT
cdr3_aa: CASSLVPRETTEAFF

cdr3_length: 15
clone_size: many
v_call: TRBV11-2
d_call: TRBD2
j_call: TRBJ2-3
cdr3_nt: TGTGCCAGCAGCTTCGGGGGAGGGAGTGGAGATACGCAGTATTTT
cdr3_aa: CASSFGGGSGDTQYF

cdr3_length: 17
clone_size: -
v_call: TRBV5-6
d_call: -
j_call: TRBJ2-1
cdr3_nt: TGTGCCAGCAGCTCCACTGGCCAAAGGGGGGACGAGTATGAGCAGTTCTTC
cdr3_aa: CASSSTGQRGDEYEQFF

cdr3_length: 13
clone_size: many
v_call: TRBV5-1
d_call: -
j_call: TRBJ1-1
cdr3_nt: TGCGCCAGCAGGTTCGGCGGGTACACTGAAGCTTTCTTT
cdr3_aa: CASRFGGYTEAFF

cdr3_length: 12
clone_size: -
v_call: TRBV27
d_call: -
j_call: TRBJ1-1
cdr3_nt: TGTGCCAGCAGTCCCTCGGGCACTGAAGCTTTCTTT
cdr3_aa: CASSPSGTEAFF

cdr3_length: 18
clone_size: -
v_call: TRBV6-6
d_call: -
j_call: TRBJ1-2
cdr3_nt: TGTGCCAGCAGTTACTCTAGCGCACTTAAACTCACTAACTATGGCTACACCTTC
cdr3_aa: CASSYSSALKLTNYGYTF

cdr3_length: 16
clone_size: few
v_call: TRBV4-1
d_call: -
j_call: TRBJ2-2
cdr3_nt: TGCGCCAGCAGCAGCCCCGGGACCCTGGTATCTGGGGAGCTGTTTTTT
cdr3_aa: CASSSPGTLVSGELFF

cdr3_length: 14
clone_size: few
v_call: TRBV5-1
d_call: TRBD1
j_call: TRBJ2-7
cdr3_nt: TGCGCCAGCAGCCTGGACAGGGATCCCTACGAGCAGTACTTC
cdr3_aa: CASSLDRDPYEQYF

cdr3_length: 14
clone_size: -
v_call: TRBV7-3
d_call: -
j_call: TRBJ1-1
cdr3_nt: TGTGCCAGCAGCTTAGGGCAGAAGAACACTGAAGCTTTCTTT
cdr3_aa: CASSLGQKNTEAFF

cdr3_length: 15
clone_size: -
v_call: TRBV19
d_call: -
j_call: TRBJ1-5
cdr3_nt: TGTGCCAGTAGTATAAACCGGGACCCTAGTCAGCCCCAGCATTTT
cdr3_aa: CASSINRDPSQPQHF

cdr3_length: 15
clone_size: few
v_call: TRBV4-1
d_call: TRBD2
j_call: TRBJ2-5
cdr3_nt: TGCGCCAGCAGCCAAGATGGGACTAGTCAAGAGACCCAGTACTTC
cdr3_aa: CASSQDGTSQETQYF

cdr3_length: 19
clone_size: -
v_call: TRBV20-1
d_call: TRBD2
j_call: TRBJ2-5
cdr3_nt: TGCAGTGCTAGAGATATTACTAGCGGGGGGGCTATGGGATGGGAGACCCAGTACTTC
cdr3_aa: CSARDITSGGAMGWETQYF

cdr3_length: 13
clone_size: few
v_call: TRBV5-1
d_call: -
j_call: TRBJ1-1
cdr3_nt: TGCGCCAGCAGCTTGGAGGGGAACACTGAAGCTTTCTTT
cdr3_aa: CASSLEGNTEAFF

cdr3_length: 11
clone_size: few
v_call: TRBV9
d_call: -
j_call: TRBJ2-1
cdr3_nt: TGTGCCAGCACAGCGGGTGGGGAGCAGTTCTTC
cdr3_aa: CASTAGGEQFF

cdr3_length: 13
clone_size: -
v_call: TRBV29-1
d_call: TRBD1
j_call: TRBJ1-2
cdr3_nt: TGCAGCGTTGAAGAGGGGACAGGGGATGGCTACACCTTC
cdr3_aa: CSVEEGTGDGYTF

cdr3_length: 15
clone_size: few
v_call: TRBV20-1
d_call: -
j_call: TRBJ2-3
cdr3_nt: TGCAGTGCTAGAATCACCTCACCCGCCCCAGATACGCAGTATTTT
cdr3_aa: CSARITSPAPDTQYF

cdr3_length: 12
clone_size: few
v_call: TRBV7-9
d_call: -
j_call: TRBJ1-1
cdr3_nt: TGTGCCAGCAGCACAGGGAACACTGAAGCTTTCTTT
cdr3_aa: CASSTGNTEAFF

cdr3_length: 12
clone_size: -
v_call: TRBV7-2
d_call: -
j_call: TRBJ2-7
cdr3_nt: TGTGCCAGCAGGTTATGGGGCGACGAGCAGTACTTC
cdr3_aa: CASRLWGDEQYF

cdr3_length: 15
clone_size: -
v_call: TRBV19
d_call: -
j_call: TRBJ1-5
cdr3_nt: TGTGCCAGTAGTATAGTGGGCCAGGGATCTCAGCCCCAGCATTTT
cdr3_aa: CASSIVGQGSQPQHF

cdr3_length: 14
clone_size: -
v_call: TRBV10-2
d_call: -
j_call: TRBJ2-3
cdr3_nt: TGCGCCAGCAGCTACGGGGTGGTGACAGATACGCAGTATTTT
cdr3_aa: CASSYGVVTDTQYF

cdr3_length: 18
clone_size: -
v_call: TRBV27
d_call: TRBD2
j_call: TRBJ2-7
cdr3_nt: TGTGCCAGCAGTTTCCTCCTTCCCTCTAGCGGGAGTGTAGAGGAGCAGTACTTC
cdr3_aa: CASSFLLPSSGSVEEQYF

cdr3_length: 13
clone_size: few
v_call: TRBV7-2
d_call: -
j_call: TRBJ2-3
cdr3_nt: TGTGCCAGCAGCTTAGAGGGGGCAGATACGCAGTATTTT
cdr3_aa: CASSLEGADTQYF

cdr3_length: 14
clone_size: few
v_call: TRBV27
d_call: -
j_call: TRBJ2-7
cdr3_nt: TGTGCCAGCGGGACTCCTGAAGGAGGCAGCGAGCAGTACTTC
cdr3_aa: CASGTPEGGSEQYF

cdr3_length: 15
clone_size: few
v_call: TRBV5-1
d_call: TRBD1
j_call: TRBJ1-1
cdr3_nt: TGCGCCAGCAGCATAGCACAGGGGTCGGGGACTGAAGCTTTCTTT
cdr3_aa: CASSIAQGSGTEAFF

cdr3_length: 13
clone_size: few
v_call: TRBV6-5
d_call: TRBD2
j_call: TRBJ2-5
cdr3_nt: TGTGCCGCGGGTAGCGGGAACCAAGAGACCCAGTACTTC
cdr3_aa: CAAGSGNQETQYF

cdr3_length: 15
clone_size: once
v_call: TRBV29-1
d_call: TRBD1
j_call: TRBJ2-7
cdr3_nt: TGCAGCGTCCTCGGGACAGGGTCCCCATCCTACGAGCAGTACTTC
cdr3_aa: CSVLGTGSPSYEQYF

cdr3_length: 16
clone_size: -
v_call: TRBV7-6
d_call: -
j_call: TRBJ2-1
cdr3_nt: TGTGCCAGCAGCCCCCGCTGGGGGGATTCCTACAATGAGCAGTTCTTC
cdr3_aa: CASSPRWGDSYNEQFF

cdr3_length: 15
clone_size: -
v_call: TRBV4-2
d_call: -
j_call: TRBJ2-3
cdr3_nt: TGTGCCAGCAGCCAAGATGGGCTTTTCACAGATACGCAGTATTTT
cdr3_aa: CASSQDGLFTDTQYF

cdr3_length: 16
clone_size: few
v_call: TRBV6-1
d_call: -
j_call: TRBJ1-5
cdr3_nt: TGTGCCAGCAGTGAATCTAGAGGTTTGAGCAATCAGCCCCAGCATTTT
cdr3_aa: CASSESRGLSNQPQHF

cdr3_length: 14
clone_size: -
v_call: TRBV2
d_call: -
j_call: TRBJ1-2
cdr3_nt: TGTGCCAGCAGTGGAGTCGGATCCAACTATGGCTACACCTTC
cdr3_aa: CASSGVGSNYGYTF

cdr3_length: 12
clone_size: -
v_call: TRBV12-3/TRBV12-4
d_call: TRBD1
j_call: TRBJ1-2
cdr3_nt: TGTGCCATCCGGGACAGTATCTATGGCTACACCTTC
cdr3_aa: CAIRDSIYGYTF

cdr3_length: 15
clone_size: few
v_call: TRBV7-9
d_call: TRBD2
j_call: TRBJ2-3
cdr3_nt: TGTGCCAGCACCGGGACTAGCGGGGATCAGGATACGCAGTATTTT
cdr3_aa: CASTGTSGDQDTQYF

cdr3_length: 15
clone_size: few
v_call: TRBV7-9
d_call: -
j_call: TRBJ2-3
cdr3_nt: TGTGCCAGCAAGGGCGGAAACTACCTCCCAGATACGCAGTATTTT
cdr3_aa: CASKGGNYLPDTQYF

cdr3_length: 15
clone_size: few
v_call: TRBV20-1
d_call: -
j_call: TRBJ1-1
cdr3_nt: TGCAGTGCTAGAGACCCTATAAAGGGGAACACTGAAGCTTTCTTT
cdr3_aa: CSARDPIKGNTEAFF

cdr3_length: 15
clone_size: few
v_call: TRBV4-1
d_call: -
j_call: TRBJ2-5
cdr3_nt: TGCGCCAGCAGCCAAGACAGGGCCTTGGAAGAGACCCAGTACTTC
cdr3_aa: CASSQDRALEETQYF

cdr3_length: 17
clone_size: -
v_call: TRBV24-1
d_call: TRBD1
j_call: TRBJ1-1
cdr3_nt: TGTGCCACCAGTGACTCAGGGGGGCCATACCCGGACACTGAAGCTTTCTTT
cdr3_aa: CATSDSGGPYPDTEAFF

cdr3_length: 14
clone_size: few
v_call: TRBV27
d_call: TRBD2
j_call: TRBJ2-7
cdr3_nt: TGTGCCAGCAGCTATGTAGCGGGAGCGGACGAGCAGTACTTC
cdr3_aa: CASSYVAGADEQYF

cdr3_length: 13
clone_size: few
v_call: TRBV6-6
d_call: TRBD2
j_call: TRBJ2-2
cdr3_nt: TGTGCCAGCGGACTAGCCGAGGTCGGGGAGCTGTTTTTT
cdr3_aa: CASGLAEVGELFF

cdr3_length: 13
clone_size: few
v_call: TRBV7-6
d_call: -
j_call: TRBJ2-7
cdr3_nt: TGTGCCAGCAGCCACGGGACAAACTACGAGCAGTACTTC
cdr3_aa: CASSHGTNYEQYF

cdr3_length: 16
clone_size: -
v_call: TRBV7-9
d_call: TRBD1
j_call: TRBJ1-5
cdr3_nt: TGTGCCAGCAGCACCCTAGAGGGGGCTAGGGATCAGCCCCAGCATTTT
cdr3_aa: CASSTLEGARDQPQHF

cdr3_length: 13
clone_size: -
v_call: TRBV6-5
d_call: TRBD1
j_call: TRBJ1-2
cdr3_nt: TGTGCCAGCAGTTACTGGGGACAGGGCGACTACACCTTC
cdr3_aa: CASSYWGQGDYTF

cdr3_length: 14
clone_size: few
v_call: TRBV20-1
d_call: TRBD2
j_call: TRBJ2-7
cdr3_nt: TGCAGTGCCGGACTAGCGCCGAGCTCCTACGAGCAGTACTTC
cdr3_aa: CSAGLAPSSYEQYF

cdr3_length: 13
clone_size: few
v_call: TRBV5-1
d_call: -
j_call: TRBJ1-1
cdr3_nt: TGCGCCAGCAGCTTGGTAGGGGAAGGGGAAGCTTTCTTT
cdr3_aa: CASSLVGEGEAFF

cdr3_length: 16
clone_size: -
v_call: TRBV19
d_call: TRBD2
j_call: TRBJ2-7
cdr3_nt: TGTGCCAGTAGTATGCTAGCGGGAGAGGTCTCCTACGAGCAGTACTTC
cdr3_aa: CASSMLAGEVSYEQYF

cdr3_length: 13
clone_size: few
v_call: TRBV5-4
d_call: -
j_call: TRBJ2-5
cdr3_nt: TGTGCCAGCAGCTTGGGCGGGGAGGAGACCCAGTACTTC
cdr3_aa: CASSLGGEETQYF

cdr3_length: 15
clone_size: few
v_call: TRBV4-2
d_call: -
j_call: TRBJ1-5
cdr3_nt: TGTGCCAGCAGCCAAGAGGAAGGGGTCCGTCAGCCCCAGCATTTT
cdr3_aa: CASSQEEGVRQPQHF

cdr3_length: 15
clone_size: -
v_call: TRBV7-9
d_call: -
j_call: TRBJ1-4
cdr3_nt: TGTGCCAGCAGCTCGCCGGGACGGGCGAATGAAAAACTGTTTTTT
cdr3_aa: CASSSPGRANEKLFF

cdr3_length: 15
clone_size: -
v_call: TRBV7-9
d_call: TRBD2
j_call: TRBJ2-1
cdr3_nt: TGTGCCAGCAGCTTTGGGAGCGGGGGTGTCAATGAGCAGTTCTTC
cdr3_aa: CASSFGSGGVNEQFF

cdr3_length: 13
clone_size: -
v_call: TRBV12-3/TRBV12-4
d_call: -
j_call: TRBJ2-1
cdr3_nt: TGTGCCAGCAGTTTAGCCAGGGGTAGTGAGCAGTTCTTC
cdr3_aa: CASSLARGSEQFF

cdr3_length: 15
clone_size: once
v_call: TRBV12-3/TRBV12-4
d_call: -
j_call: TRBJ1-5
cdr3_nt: TGTGCCAGCAGTCACGGGACCCAGTCGGGCCAGCCCCAGCATTTT
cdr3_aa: CASSHGTQSGQPQHF

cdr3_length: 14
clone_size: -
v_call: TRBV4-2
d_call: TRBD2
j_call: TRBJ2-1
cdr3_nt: TGTGCCAGCAGCCAGCCGGGACTAGTAGCTGAGCAGTTCTTC
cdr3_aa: CASSQPGLVAEQFF

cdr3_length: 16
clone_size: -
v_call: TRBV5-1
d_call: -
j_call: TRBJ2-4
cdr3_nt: TGCGCCAGCAGCTCCTCAGGGGTACGAGCCAAAAACATTCAGTACTTC
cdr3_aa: CASSSSGVRAKNIQYF

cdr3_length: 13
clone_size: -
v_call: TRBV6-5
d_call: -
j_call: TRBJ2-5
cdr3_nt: TGTGCCAGCAGTTACTCGACTTGGGAGACCCAGTACTTC
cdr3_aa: CASSYSTWETQYF